A single TCR beta chain is shown here with its context. No antigen is known for it. The data were obtained in a study of CD8+ T cells in alopecia areata. cDNA serving as the sequencing template came from extracted, reverse transcribed RNA. The data were produced by immunoSEQ multiplex PCR, yet TCRdb's version contains in-frame clones alone and is incomplete. The sample lists about 210,000 clones, roughly 66% occurring once. Treatment defined: oral pan-JAK inhibitor, 5-10 mg twice daily. The study's findings and limits: Tofacitinib significantly brought down scalp clonality and expanded CD8+ clones among top 100.

V was clipped by 2 bases and J by 2 bases, with 2 bases between them. Germline CDR1 and CDR2: SGDLS and YYNGEE. The CDR3 length is 13 residues. This specimen consisted of CD4+ T cells sorted from blood, obtained at week 44, from a patient treated with tofacitinib. This receptor was taken from a human donor with alopecia areata. V usage is TRBV9 and J usage is TRBJ1-6; D is undetermined. This CDR3 reads CASSVTYNSPLHF. The CDR3 nucleotides are TGTGCCAGCAGCGTGACCTATAATTCACCCCTCCACTTT.